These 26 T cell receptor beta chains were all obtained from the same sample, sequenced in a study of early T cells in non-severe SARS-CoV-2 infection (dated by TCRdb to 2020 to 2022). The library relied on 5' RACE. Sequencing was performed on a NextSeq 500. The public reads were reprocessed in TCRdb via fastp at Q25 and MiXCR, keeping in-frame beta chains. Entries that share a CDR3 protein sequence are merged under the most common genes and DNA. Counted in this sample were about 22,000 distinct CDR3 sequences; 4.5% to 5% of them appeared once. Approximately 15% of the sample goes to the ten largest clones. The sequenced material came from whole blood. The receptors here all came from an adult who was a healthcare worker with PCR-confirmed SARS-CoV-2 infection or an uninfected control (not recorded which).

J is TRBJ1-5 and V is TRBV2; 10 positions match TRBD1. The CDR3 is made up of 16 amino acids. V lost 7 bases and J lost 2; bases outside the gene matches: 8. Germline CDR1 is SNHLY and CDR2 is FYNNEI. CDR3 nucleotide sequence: TGTGCCAGCACCCGGGACAGGGGAGTCGGCAATCAGCCCCAGCATTTT. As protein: CASTRDRGVGNQPQHF.

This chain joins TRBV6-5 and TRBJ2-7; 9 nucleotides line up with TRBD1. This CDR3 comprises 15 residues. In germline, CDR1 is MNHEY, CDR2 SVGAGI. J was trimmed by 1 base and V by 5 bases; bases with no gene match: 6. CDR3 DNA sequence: TGTGCCAGCAGTGTAACAGGGGGCAGATCCTACGAGCAGTACTTC. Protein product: CASSVTGGRSYEQYF.

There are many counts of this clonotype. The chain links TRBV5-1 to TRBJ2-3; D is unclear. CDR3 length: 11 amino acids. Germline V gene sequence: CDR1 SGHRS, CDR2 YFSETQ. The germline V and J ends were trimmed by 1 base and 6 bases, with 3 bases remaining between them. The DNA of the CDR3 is TGCGCCAGCAGCTTGTCGGATACGCAGTATTTT. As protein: CASSLSDTQYF.

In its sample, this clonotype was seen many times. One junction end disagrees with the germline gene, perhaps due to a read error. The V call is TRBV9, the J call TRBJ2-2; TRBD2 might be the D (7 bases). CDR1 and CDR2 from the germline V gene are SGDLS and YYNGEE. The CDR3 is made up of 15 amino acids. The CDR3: CASRVGGGPTGELFF. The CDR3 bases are TGTGCCAGCAGAGTAGGGGGGGGCCCCACCGGGGAGCTGTTTTTT.

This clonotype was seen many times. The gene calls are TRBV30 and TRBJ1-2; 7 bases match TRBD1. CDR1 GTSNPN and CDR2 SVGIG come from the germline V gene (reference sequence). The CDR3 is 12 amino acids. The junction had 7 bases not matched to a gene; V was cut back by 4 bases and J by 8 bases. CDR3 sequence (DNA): TGTGCCTGGATCCAGGGGGTGGGAGGCTACACCTTC. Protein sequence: CAWIQGVGGYTF.

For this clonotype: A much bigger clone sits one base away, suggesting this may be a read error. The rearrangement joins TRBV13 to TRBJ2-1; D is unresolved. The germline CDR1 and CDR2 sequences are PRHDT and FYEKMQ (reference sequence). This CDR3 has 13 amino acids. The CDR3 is CVSSLDLFSEQFF. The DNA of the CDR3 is TGTGTCAGCAGCTTAGACTTGTTCTCTGAGCAGTTCTTC. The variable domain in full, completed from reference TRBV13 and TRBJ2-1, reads AAGVIQSPRHLIKEKRETATLKCYPIPRHDTVYWYQQGPGQDPQFLISFYEKMQSDKGSIPDRFSAQQFSDYHSELNMSSLELGDSALYFCVSSLDLFSEQFFGPGTRLTVL.

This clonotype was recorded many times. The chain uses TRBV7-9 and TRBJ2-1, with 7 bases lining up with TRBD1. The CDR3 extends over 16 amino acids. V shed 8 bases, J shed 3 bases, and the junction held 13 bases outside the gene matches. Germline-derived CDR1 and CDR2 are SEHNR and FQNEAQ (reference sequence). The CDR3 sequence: CASQFLTGIYYNEQFF. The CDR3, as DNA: TGTGCCAGCCAATTTCTGACAGGGATTTACTACAATGAGCAGTTCTTC.

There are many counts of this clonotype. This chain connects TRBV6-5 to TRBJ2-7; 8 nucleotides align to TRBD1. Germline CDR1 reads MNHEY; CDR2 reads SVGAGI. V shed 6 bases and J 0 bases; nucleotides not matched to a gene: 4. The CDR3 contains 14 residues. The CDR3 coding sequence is TGTGCCAGCAGGAACAGGGGGAGCTCCTACGAGCAGTACTTC. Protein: CASRNRGSSYEQYF.

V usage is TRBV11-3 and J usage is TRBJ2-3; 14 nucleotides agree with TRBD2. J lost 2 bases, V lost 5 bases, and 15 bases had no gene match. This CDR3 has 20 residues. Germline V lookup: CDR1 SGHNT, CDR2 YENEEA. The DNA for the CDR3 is TGTGCCAGCAGCCCAGGGACTAGCGGGGGAGCCGGAGGCGACACAGATACGCAGTATTTT. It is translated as CASSPGTSGGAGGDTDTQYF.

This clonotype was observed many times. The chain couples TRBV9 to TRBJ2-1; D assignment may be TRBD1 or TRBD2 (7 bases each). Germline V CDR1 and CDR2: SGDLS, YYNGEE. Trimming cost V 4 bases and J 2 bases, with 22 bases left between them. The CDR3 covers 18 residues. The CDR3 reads CASSPGGGGQMPYNEQFF. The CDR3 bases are TGTGCCAGCAGCCCTGGGGGAGGGGGCCAAATGCCCTACAATGAGCAGTTCTTC.

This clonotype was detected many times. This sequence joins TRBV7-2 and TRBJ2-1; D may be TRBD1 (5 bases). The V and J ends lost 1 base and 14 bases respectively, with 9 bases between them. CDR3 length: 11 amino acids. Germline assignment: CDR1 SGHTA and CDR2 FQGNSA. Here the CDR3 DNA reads TGTGCCAGCAGCTTAGGAAAGGGGAAGTTCTTC. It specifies CASSLGKGKFF.

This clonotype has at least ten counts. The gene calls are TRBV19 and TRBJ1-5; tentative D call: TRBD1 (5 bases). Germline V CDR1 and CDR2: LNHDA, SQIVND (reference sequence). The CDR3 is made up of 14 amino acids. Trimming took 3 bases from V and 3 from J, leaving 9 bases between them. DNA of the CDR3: TGTGCCAGTAGTATCGAGGGGCACAATCAGCCCCAGCATTTT. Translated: CASSIEGHNQPQHF.

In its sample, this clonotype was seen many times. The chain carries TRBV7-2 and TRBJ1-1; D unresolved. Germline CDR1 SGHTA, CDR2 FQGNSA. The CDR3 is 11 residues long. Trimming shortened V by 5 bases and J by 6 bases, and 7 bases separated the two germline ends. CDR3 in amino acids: CASSQSPEAFF. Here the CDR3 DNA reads TGTGCCAGCAGCCAGTCACCTGAAGCTTTCTTT.

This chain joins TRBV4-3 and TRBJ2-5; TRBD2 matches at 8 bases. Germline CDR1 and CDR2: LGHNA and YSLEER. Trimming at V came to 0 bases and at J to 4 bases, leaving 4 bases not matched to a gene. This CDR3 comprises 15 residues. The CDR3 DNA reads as TGCGCCAGCAGCCAAGATCGGAGCGGGGGAGAGACCCAGTACTTC. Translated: CASSQDRSGGETQYF.

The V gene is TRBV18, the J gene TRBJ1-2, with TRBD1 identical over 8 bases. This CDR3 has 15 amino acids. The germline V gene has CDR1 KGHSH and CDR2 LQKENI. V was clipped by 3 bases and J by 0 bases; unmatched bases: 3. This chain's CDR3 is CASSPGQGPNYGYTF. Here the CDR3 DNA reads TGTGCCAGCTCACCCGGACAGGGCCCTAACTATGGCTACACCTTC.

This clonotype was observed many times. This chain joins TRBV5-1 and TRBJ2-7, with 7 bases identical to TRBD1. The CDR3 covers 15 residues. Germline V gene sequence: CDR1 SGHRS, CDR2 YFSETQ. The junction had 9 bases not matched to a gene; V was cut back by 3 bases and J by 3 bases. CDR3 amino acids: CASSSVGYRGYEQYF. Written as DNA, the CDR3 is TGCGCCAGCAGCTCCGTAGGCTACAGGGGCTACGAGCAGTACTTC.

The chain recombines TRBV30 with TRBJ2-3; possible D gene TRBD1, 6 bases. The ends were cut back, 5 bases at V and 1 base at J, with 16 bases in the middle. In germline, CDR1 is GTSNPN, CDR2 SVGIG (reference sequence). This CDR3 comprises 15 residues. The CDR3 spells CAWGGQGGGTDTQYF. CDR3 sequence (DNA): TGTGCCTGGGGGGGCCAGGGCGGCGGCACAGATACGCAGTATTTT.

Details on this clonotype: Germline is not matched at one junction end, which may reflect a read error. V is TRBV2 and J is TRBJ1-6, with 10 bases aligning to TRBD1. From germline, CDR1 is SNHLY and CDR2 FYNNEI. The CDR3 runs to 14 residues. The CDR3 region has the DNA TGTGTCAGCAGTCGGGACAGGGGTAATTCACCCCTCCACTTT. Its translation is CVSSRDRGNSPLHF.

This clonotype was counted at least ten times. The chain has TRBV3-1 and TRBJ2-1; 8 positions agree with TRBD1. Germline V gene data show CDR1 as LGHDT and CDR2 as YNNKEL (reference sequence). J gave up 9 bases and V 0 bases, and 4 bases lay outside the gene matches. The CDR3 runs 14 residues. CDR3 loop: CASSQDQGAGEQFF. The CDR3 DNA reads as TGTGCCAGCAGCCAAGACCAGGGGGCGGGTGAGCAGTTCTTC.

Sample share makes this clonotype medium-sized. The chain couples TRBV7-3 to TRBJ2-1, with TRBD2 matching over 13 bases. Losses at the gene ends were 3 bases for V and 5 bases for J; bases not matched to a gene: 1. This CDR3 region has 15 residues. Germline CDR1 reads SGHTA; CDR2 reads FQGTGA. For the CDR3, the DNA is TGTGCCAGCAGCTTCACTAGCGGGGGGGACAATGAGCAGTTCTTC. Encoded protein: CASSFTSGGDNEQFF.

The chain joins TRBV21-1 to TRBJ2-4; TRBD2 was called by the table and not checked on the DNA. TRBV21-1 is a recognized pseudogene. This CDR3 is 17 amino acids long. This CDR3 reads CASSKTIGSLAKNIQYF. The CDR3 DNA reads TGTGCCAGCAGCAAAACTATAGGGAGCTTAGCCAAAAACATTCAGTACTTC.

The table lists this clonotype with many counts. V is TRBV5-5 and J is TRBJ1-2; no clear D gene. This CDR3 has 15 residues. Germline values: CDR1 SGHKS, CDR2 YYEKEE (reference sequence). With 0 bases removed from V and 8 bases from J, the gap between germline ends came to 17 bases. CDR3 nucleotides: TGTGCCAGCAGCTTGGAAAGAGGGCTCCTTTTGGGCTACACCTTC. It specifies CASSLERGLLLGYTF.

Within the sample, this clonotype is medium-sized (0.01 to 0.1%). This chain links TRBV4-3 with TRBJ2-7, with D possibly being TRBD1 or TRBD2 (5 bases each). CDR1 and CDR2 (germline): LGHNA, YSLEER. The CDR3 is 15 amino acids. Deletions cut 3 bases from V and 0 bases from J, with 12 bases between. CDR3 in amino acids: CASSQGTSNSYEQYF. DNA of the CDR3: TGCGCCAGCAGCCAGGGGACGAGTAACTCCTACGAGCAGTACTTC.

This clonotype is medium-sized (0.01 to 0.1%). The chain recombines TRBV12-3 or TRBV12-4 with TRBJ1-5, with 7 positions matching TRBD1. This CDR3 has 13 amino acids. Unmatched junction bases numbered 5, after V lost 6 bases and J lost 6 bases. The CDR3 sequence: CASSTGERQPQHF. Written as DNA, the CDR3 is TGTGCCAGCAGCACAGGGGAACGTCAGCCCCAGCATTTT.

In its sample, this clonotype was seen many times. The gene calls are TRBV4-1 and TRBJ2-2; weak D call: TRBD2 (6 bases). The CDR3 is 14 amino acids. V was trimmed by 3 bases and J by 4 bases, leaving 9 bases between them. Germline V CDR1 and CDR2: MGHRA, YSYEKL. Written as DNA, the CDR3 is TGCGCCAGCAGCCAGGGGGGAGTCACCGGGGAGCTGTTTTTT. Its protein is CASSQGGVTGELFF.

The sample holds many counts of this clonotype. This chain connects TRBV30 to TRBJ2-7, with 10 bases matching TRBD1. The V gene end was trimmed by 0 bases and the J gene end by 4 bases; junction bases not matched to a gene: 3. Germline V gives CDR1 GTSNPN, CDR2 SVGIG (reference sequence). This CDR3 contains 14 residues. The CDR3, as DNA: TGTGCCTGGAGTGTAGGGGGACAGGGGTACGAGCAGTACTTC. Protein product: CAWSVGGQGYEQYF.